One and the same sample provided the 15 T cell receptor beta chains below, sequenced in a study of T cells after yellow fever vaccination (dated by TCRdb to about 2019). The receptor library was made with 5' RACE. Sequencing was carried out with an Illumina HiSeq 2500. The public reads were reprocessed in TCRdb via fastp at Q25 and MiXCR, keeping in-frame beta chains. Rows with one shared CDR3 protein collapse into an entry with the most common genes and DNA. This sample has about 630,000 distinct CDR3 sequences in its table, and more than 9% of those were observed once. The ten largest account for 15% of the sample. The sample's treatment or condition, from its label and the paper: live attenuated yellow fever vaccine strain. The specimen comprised PBMCs, sampled on the day of the yellow fever booster vaccination. All receptors derive from a man aged 25-45 years who received the YFV17D yellow fever vaccine.

This clonotype occurred a few times. The chain uses TRBV5-6 and TRBJ2-7; 9 bases match TRBD2. In germline, CDR1 is SGHDT, CDR2 YYEEEE. The CDR3 is 14 residues long. The trim removed 0 bases at V and 9 bases at J, leaving 7 bases unmatched. The CDR3 DNA is TGTGCCAGCAGCTTGGGACTAGCGGCTACGGGGCAGTACTTC. Its protein is CASSLGLAATGQYF.

This CDR3 reads CASSLTGVNQPQHF. The CDR3 bases are TGCGCCAGCAGCTTGACAGGGGTCAATCAGCCCCAGCATTTT. The chain carries TRBV5-1 and TRBJ1-5, with 7 bases lining up with TRBD1. Germline loops: CDR1 SGHRS, CDR2 YFSETQ. This CDR3 spans 14 amino acids. V trimming: 1 base; J trimming: 3 bases; junction bases outside the gene matches: 1. The whole variable domain, filled in from reference TRBV5-1 and TRBJ1-5, reads KAGVTQTPRYLIKTRGQQVTLSCSPISGHRSVSWYQQTPGQGLQFLFEYFSETQRNKGNFPGRFSGRQFSNSRSEMNVSTLELGDSALYLCASSLTGVNQPQHFGDGTRLSIL.

This chain uses TRBV7-2 with TRBJ2-1; 12 positions match TRBD2. This CDR3 is built from 15 residues. V shed 2 bases and J 15 bases; nucleotides not matched to a gene: 11. CDR1 is SGHTA and CDR2 is FQGNSA in the germline V gene. CDR3 nucleotide sequence: TGTGCCAGCAGCTTATCGGCTAGCGGGAGGGGTCCCCGGTTCTTC. This gives the protein CASSLSASGRGPRFF.

This chain joins TRBV7-9 and TRBJ2-7; D is ambiguous. The CDR3 runs 13 residues. Trimming took off 5 bases at V and 3 bases at J, with 11 bases between the two ends. CDR1 is SEHNR, CDR2 FQNEAQ, per germline (reference sequence). This CDR3 reads CASSLANYYEQYF. DNA of the CDR3: TGTGCCAGCAGCCTCGCAAACTACTACGAGCAGTACTTC.

This clonotype has just a few counts. The V call is TRBV9, the J call TRBJ1-1, with D possibly matching TRBD1 (6 bases). The CDR3 is 16 amino acids. V shed 3 bases and J shed 4 bases, with 19 bases lying between them. Germline CDR1 reads SGDLS; CDR2 reads YYNGEE. The CDR3 is CASSGNSRKTGTEAFF. CDR3 nucleotides: TGTGCCAGCAGCGGAAACAGCCGTAAGACAGGCACTGAAGCTTTCTTT.

This clonotype was counted at least ten times. CDR3 loop: CASRGGSSYNEQFF. The CDR3 region has the DNA TGTGCCAGCCGCGGGGGTTCCTCCTACAATGAGCAGTTCTTC. The rearrangement uses TRBV7-8 and TRBJ2-1; 7 bases are shared with TRBD2. Per the germline V gene, CDR1 is SGHVS and CDR2 is FQNEAQ. The CDR3 contains 14 residues. Trimming cost V 8 bases and J 0 bases; bases outside gene matches: 4.

The sample holds a few counts of this clonotype. The DNA for the CDR3 is TGTGCCAGCAGCCACTATCCCCGGGGCTCCTACGAGCAGTACTTC. Protein sequence: CASSHYPRGSYEQYF. V is TRBV5-6 and J is TRBJ2-7; D might be TRBD2 (5 bases). The germline V gene has CDR1 SGHDT and CDR2 YYEEEE. The ends were cut back, 4 bases at V and 0 bases at J, with 14 bases in the middle. The CDR3 spans 15 residues.

This clonotype was counted between two and nine times. The gene calls are TRBV7-9 and TRBJ1-5, with D possibly matching TRBD1 (5 bases). The CDR3 is 14 residues long. Between the trimmed V and J ends, which lost 0 bases and 9 bases, there was a span of 12 bases. Per the germline V gene, CDR1 is SEHNR and CDR2 is FQNEAQ (reference sequence). CDR3 residues: CASSLAGPSGPQHF. In nucleotides, the CDR3 is TGTGCCAGCAGCTTAGCGGGGCCCTCCGGGCCCCAGCATTTT.

This clonotype was seen many times. The rearrangement uses TRBV12-3 or TRBV12-4 and TRBJ2-7, with D unclear. V was trimmed by 7 bases and J by 6 bases, leaving 19 bases between them. The CDR3 is 14 residues long. CDR3 in DNA: TGTGCCAGCACCCGTTTTGAACAGTGGGGCGAGCAGTACTTC. It translates to CASTRFEQWGEQYF.

In its sample, this clonotype was seen many times. The chain links TRBV9 to TRBJ1-3; 8 nucleotides match TRBD1. Germline-derived CDR1 and CDR2 are SGDLS and YYNGEE. J lost 0 bases, V lost 2 bases, and 4 bases had no gene match. The CDR3 is 16 residues long. The CDR3 loop is CASSVQGANSGNTIYF. The DNA of the CDR3 is TGTGCCAGCAGCGTCCAGGGGGCCAACTCTGGAAACACCATATATTTT. Supplemented by reference TRBV9 and TRBJ1-3, the full variable domain reads DSGVTQTPKHLITATGQRVTLRCSPRSGDLSVYWYQQSLDQGLQFLIQYYNGEERAKGNILERFSAQQFPDLHSELNLSSLELGDSALYFCASSVQGANSGNTIYFGEGSWLTVV.

At least ten counts were recorded for this clonotype. The chain carries TRBV5-1 and TRBJ1-6; a weak D match, TRBD1 (6 bases). This CDR3 spans 15 amino acids. V lost 4 bases and J lost 9, with 17 bases in between. Germline V gene sequence: CDR1 SGHRS, CDR2 YFSETQ. The CDR3 region has the DNA TGCGCCAGCAGCCTCCGACAGGAAACGGGTTCACCCCTCCACTTT. The encoded protein is CASSLRQETGSPLHF.

The gene calls are TRBV6-2 or TRBV6-3 and TRBJ2-7; possibly TRBD2 for D (5 bases). CDR3 length: 14 residues. Germline CDR1 MNHEY, CDR2 SVGEGT. Deletions cut 6 bases from V and 2 bases from J, with 14 bases between. CDR3: CASSLLGNTYEQYF. CDR3 in DNA: TGTGCCAGCAGCTTACTAGGGAATACCTACGAGCAGTACTTC.

This clonotype was counted between two and nine times. V gene TRBV10-3 combines with J gene TRBJ2-7, with 9 bases identical to TRBD1. From germline, CDR1 is ENHRY and CDR2 SYGVKD. The CDR3 sequence is 13 residues long. The trim removed 5 bases at V and 3 bases at J, leaving 2 bases unmatched. The CDR3 is CAISPGQGYEQYF. The DNA of the CDR3 is TGTGCCATCAGTCCGGGACAGGGCTACGAGCAGTACTTC.

This clonotype turned up a few times. CDR3 nucleotide sequence: TGTGCCAGCAGCTTCGATAGCGGGAGGTTGGAGACCCAGTACTTC. This sequence encodes CASSFDSGRLETQYF. V gene TRBV5-4 combines with J gene TRBJ2-5; 10 nucleotides align to TRBD2. Germline trimming cut 2 bases from V and 5 bases from J; bases unmatched to any gene: 6. CDR1 is SGHNT, CDR2 YYREEE, per germline (reference sequence). The CDR3 consists of 15 residues.

About this clonotype itself: This may be a read error, as it is one base from a much larger clone. The rearrangement links TRBV25-1 to TRBJ2-1, with D tentatively TRBD1 (5 bases). Germline V gene data show CDR1 as MGHDK and CDR2 as SYGVNS. The CDR3 contains 15 residues. The CDR3 nucleotides are TGTGCCAGCGGGAACAGGTTAAGCTCCTACAATGAGCGGTTCTTC. Protein product: CASGNRLSSYNERFF.